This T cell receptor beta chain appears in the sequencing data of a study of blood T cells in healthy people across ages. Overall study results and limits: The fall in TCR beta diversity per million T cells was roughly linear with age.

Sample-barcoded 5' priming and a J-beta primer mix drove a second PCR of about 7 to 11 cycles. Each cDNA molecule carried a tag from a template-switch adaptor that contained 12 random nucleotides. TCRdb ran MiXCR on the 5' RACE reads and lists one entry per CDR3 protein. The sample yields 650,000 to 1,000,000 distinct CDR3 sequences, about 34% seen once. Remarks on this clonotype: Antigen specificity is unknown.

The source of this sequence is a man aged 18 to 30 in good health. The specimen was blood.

As DNA, the CDR3 is TGTGCCAGCTACGGGGGGGCCGGCAATGAGCAGTTCTTC. Translating gives CASYGGAGNEQFF. The rearrangement joins TRBV3-1 to TRBJ2-1; 8 positions agree with TRBD2. J was trimmed by 6 bases and V by 8 bases; bases with no gene match: 6. The CDR3 contains 13 residues. Germline V lookup: CDR1 LGHDT, CDR2 YNNKEL (reference sequence).